These T cell receptor beta chains were read from a single sample in a study of blood T cell repertoires in COVID-19. Only in-frame clones appear in the TCRdb table, and some are missing; sequencing was by immunoSEQ multiplex PCR. The sample yields roughly 220,000 clones, 88% seen once. Sequenced input: PBMCs or T cells enriched from blood (not recorded which). These receptors originate from a woman aged 45 to 65 with acute COVID-19. Each CDR3 is given with its conserved first and last residue. D genes are given only for firm matches. Size values are once, few and many counts, or a class for expanded clones, and some rows have none.

J: TRBJ2-4; D: TRBD2; size: -; V: TRBV29-1; DNA: TGCAGCGTTGATGCGGGGGACGGCATTCAGTACTTC; CDR3: CSVDAGDGIQYF
J: TRBJ2-7; D: TRBD1; size: -; V: TRBV5-4; DNA: TGTGCCAGCGGACAGGGAGGTTACTCCTACGAGCAGTACTTC; CDR3: CASGQGGYSYEQYF
J: TRBJ1-4; D: TRBD1; size: -; V: TRBV2; DNA: TGTGCCAGCAGTCCCGACAGGGTGATTAATGAAAAACTGTTTTTT; CDR3: CASSPDRVINEKLFF
J: TRBJ1-1; D: TRBD1; size: -; V: TRBV7-9; DNA: TGTGCCAGCAGCTCCCCCCGATCGTACAGGGGGCAGGCCGAAGCTTTCTTT; CDR3: CASSSPRSYRGQAEAFF
J: TRBJ2-1; D: TRBD2; size: -; V: TRBV6-5; DNA: TGTGCCAGCAGGACTACTAGCGGTAGATACAATGAGCAGTTCTTC; CDR3: CASRTTSGRYNEQFF
J: TRBJ2-1; D: TRBD2; size: -; V: TRBV3-1/TRBV3-2; DNA: TGTGCCAGCAGTGGCGTTAGCGGGAGGGCCGACAATGAGCAGTTCTTC; CDR3: CASSGVSGRADNEQFF
J: TRBJ1-1; D: TRBD1; size: -; V: TRBV6-1; DNA: TGTGCCAGCAGTGAACTAGGACAGGGGGCTGAGGCTTTCTTT; CDR3: CASSELGQGAEAFF
J: TRBJ2-3; D: TRBD1; size: -; V: TRBV19; DNA: TGTGCCAGTAGTGTCCGACAGGGAACAGATACGCAGTATTTT; CDR3: CASSVRQGTDTQYF
J: TRBJ2-5; D: TRBD2; size: -; V: TRBV7-3; DNA: TGTGCCAGCAGCTTACAGACTAGCGGGAGGCCCCAGTACTTC; CDR3: CASSLQTSGRPQYF
J: TRBJ2-2; D: -; size: -; V: TRBV7-8; DNA: TGTGCCAGCAGCTGGGGCCAGGGTGGAACCGGGGAGCTGTTTTTT; CDR3: CASSWGQGGTGELFF
J: TRBJ2-1; D: TRBD2; size: -; V: TRBV7-3; DNA: TGTGCCAGCAGCGTTCTAGCGGGAGTAAGTAATGAGCAGTTCTTC; CDR3: CASSVLAGVSNEQFF
J: TRBJ1-1; D: -; size: -; V: TRBV18; DNA: TGTGCCAGCTCACCCACAGTCAACACTGAAGCTTTCTTT; CDR3: CASSPTVNTEAFF
J: TRBJ1-1; D: -; size: -; V: TRBV30; DNA: TGTGCCAGCCTTCTCAGCGGCGTGACTGAAGCTTTCTTT; CDR3: CASLLSGVTEAFF
J: TRBJ2-7; D: -; size: -; V: TRBV7-8; DNA: TGTGCCAGCAGCTTAGGTCGGGGATACGAGCAGTACTTC; CDR3: CASSLGRGYEQYF
J: TRBJ2-7; D: TRBD2; size: few; V: TRBV27; DNA: TGTGCCAGCAGGGGGCCGACTAGCGGGAACTACGAGCAGTACTTC; CDR3: CASRGPTSGNYEQYF
J: TRBJ2-7; D: -; size: once; V: TRBV6-5; DNA: TGTGCCAGCAGGCCAACAGGGGACTCATCCTACGAGCAGTACTTC; CDR3: CASRPTGDSSYEQYF
J: TRBJ1-5; D: -; size: -; V: TRBV15; DNA: TGTGCCACCAGCAGAGAACTTATCGCTCGGGAGGAGGATCAGCCCCAGCATTTT; CDR3: CATSRELIAREEDQPQHF
J: TRBJ1-1; D: TRBD1; size: once; V: TRBV29-1; DNA: TGCAGCGGCGCAGGGGGGCGTACTGAAGCTTTCTTT; CDR3: CSGAGGRTEAFF
J: TRBJ2-7; D: TRBD1; size: -; V: TRBV18; DNA: TGTGCCAGCTCACCGGGGACAGGGAGCTCCTACGAGCAGTACTTC; CDR3: CASSPGTGSSYEQYF
J: TRBJ2-1; D: TRBD2; size: -; V: TRBV7-2; DNA: TGTGCCAGCAGCCTGACTAGCGGGAGAGGCAATGAGCAGTTCTTC; CDR3: CASSLTSGRGNEQFF
J: TRBJ2-2; D: -; size: -; V: TRBV5-1; DNA: TGCGCCAGCTCCCTCTTCCCCAGCAGATCGGGCACCGGGGAGCTGTTTTTT; CDR3: CASSLFPSRSGTGELFF
J: TRBJ1-4; D: TRBD1; size: -; V: TRBV5-8; DNA: TGTGCCAGCAGCGCAACAGGGGATTCGGATGAAAAACTGTTTTTT; CDR3: CASSATGDSDEKLFF
J: TRBJ2-1; D: -; size: -; V: TRBV2; DNA: TGTGCCAGCAGTGAACGTCTAGCCCGTAATGAGCAGTTCTTC; CDR3: CASSERLARNEQFF
J: TRBJ2-2; D: -; size: -; V: TRBV25-1; DNA: TGTGCCAGCAGTGAATTGCCTAAAAGCACCGGGGAGCTGTTTTTT; CDR3: CASSELPKSTGELFF
J: TRBJ2-7; D: -; size: few; V: TRBV11-1; DNA: TGTGCCAGCAGCGCAGACAGGTCATACGAGCAGTACTTC; CDR3: CASSADRSYEQYF
J: TRBJ2-3; D: TRBD1; size: -; V: TRBV28; DNA: TGTGCCAGCAGTTTTGGACAGGTCACAGATACGCAGTATTTT; CDR3: CASSFGQVTDTQYF
J: TRBJ1-4; D: -; size: -; V: TRBV5-1; DNA: TGCGCCAGCAGCTTGGCCTTAAGGGGCTCGACTAATGAAAAACTGTTTTTT; CDR3: CASSLALRGSTNEKLFF
J: TRBJ2-3; D: -; size: -; V: TRBV5-1; DNA: TGCGCCAGCAGCTTCAGGCAGGCAGGGGCAGATACGCAGTATTTT; CDR3: CASSFRQAGADTQYF
J: TRBJ2-1; D: -; size: -; V: TRBV24-1; DNA: TGTGCCACCAGTGATCGAAGTCAGCTTAGGGGCTACAATGAGCAGTTCTTC; CDR3: CATSDRSQLRGYNEQFF
J: TRBJ2-2; D: -; size: -; V: TRBV2; DNA: TGTGCCAGCAGCGATCCGGTCGGAGGGACAGCGAACACCGGGGAGCTGTTTTTT; CDR3: CASSDPVGGTANTGELFF
J: TRBJ1-2; D: TRBD1; size: -; V: TRBV28; DNA: TGTGCCAGCAGCGTTTTTCCACAGGGGAATTATGGCTACACCTTC; CDR3: CASSVFPQGNYGYTF
J: TRBJ2-7; D: -; size: -; V: TRBV29-1; DNA: TGCAGCGTTGATAGTGGTTACGAGCAGTACTTC; CDR3: CSVDSGYEQYF
J: TRBJ2-7; D: TRBD1; size: -; V: TRBV19; DNA: TGTGCCAGTAGTAGGGGACAGGCCGGTAACGAGCAGTACTTC; CDR3: CASSRGQAGNEQYF
J: TRBJ1-2; D: -; size: few; V: TRBV7-9; DNA: TGTGCCAGCAGCTTCACCGTCGGGACTGTTGTTAACTATGGCTACACCTTC; CDR3: CASSFTVGTVVNYGYTF
J: TRBJ2-3; D: TRBD1; size: -; V: TRBV5-1; DNA: TGCGCCAGCAGCTCCCGACAGGGGGCGAGCACAGATACGCAGTATTTT; CDR3: CASSSRQGASTDTQYF
J: TRBJ1-2; D: TRBD1; size: -; V: TRBV18; DNA: TGTGCCAGCTCACCACAAACGACAGGGGGCCACTCCTATGGCTACACCTTC; CDR3: CASSPQTTGGHSYGYTF
J: TRBJ2-3; D: TRBD2; size: once; V: TRBV27; DNA: TGTGCCAGCAGTTTAATCATCGGGACTAGCGGCACAGATACGCAGTATTTT; CDR3: CASSLIIGTSGTDTQYF
J: TRBJ2-7; D: TRBD2; size: -; V: TRBV28; DNA: TGTGCCAGCAGTTTAGGGACTAGCGGGAGTATATTCTTC; CDR3: CASSLGTSGSIFF
J: TRBJ2-1; D: -; size: once; V: TRBV11-1; DNA: TGTGCCAGCAGCCTCTCGACAGATAATGAGCAGTTCTTC; CDR3: CASSLSTDNEQFF
J: TRBJ2-1; D: -; size: -; V: TRBV7-3; DNA: TGTGCCAGCAGCTTAACCCCAGGGGAGCAGTTCTTC; CDR3: CASSLTPGEQFF
J: TRBJ1-6; D: -; size: -; V: TRBV4-2; DNA: TGTGCCAGCAGCCATGTGGGCAGGGGTAATTCACCCCTCCACTTT; CDR3: CASSHVGRGNSPLHF
J: TRBJ2-1; D: TRBD2; size: -; V: TRBV11-2; DNA: TGTGCCAGCAGCTCGCCCAGGACTAGCGGGAGCAATGAGCAGTTCTTC; CDR3: CASSSPRTSGSNEQFF
J: TRBJ2-3; D: TRBD2; size: -; V: TRBV28; DNA: TGTGCCAGCAGTCCCCGTAATAGCGGGAGGGGGAGCACAGATACGCAGTATTTT; CDR3: CASSPRNSGRGSTDTQYF
J: TRBJ2-5; D: TRBD2; size: -; V: TRBV6-5; DNA: TGTGCCAGCAGTCCCGAAGCGGGGGCCCAAGAGACCCAGTACTTC; CDR3: CASSPEAGAQETQYF
J: TRBJ1-2; D: TRBD1; size: once; V: TRBV28; DNA: TGTGCCAGCAGTCTGGGGACAGCGAGGCATGGCTACACCTTC; CDR3: CASSLGTARHGYTF
J: TRBJ2-4; D: -; size: -; V: TRBV3-1/TRBV3-2; DNA: TGTGCCAGCAGCCAAGTTAGGGCGTCTGGCGGGAAGGGCATTCAGTACTTC; CDR3: CASSQVRASGGKGIQYF
J: TRBJ2-5; D: TRBD1; size: -; V: TRBV18; DNA: TGTGCCAGCTCACCTAACAGGGGCCGGGAGACCCAGTACTTC; CDR3: CASSPNRGRETQYF
J: TRBJ1-4; D: -; size: -; V: TRBV19; DNA: TGTGCCAGTAGCCCATATGGTACAAATGAAAAACTGTTTTTT; CDR3: CASSPYGTNEKLFF
J: TRBJ2-3; D: -; size: -; V: TRBV11-1; DNA: TGTGCCAGCAGCTTACTGACTAATACGCAGTATTTT; CDR3: CASSLLTNTQYF
J: TRBJ2-2; D: -; size: -; V: TRBV3-1/TRBV3-2; DNA: TGTGCCAGCAGCCATTACCCAGACTCCCACTACGTCACCGGGGAGCTGTTTTTT; CDR3: CASSHYPDSHYVTGELFF
J: TRBJ2-7; D: -; size: -; V: TRBV6-5; DNA: TGTGCCAGCAGTTACTTCTTCAGGTATCATCCCGAGCAGTACTTC; CDR3: CASSYFFRYHPEQYF
J: TRBJ1-1; D: TRBD1; size: -; V: TRBV19; DNA: TGTGCCACGGGACAGGGGAGGCGGAAGGGGACTGAAGCTTTCTTT; CDR3: CATGQGRRKGTEAFF
J: TRBJ2-1; D: TRBD1; size: -; V: TRBV29-1; DNA: TGCAGCGTCGACAGGGGTAAGGGATACAATGAGCAGTTCTTC; CDR3: CSVDRGKGYNEQFF
J: TRBJ2-7; D: -; size: -; V: TRBV27; DNA: TGTGCCAGCAGCAAGACGGGGGTCTACGAGCAGTACTTC; CDR3: CASSKTGVYEQYF
J: TRBJ1-1; D: -; size: -; V: TRBV6-5; DNA: TGTGCCAGCAGCCCCCCCGGGGGGCGGGCTGAAGCTTTCTTT; CDR3: CASSPPGGRAEAFF
J: TRBJ1-1; D: TRBD1; size: -; V: TRBV9; DNA: TGTGCCAGCAGCGTCTTAGGGACAGGGAACACTGAAGCTTTCTTT; CDR3: CASSVLGTGNTEAFF
J: TRBJ1-5; D: -; size: -; V: TRBV28; DNA: TGTGCCAGCAGGCTTACCAGGGAAAGTGGCAATCAGCCCCAGCATTTT; CDR3: CASRLTRESGNQPQHF
J: TRBJ2-1; D: TRBD2; size: once; V: TRBV7-3; DNA: TGTGCCAGCAGCTTGAGACCCGGGACTACCATCAATGAGCAGTTCTTC; CDR3: CASSLRPGTTINEQFF
J: TRBJ2-2; D: TRBD1; size: -; V: TRBV10-1; DNA: TGCGCCAGCAGAGCCCGGACAGGCCAACCCGGGGAGCTGTTTTTT; CDR3: CASRARTGQPGELFF
J: TRBJ1-2; D: -; size: -; V: TRBV27; DNA: TGTGCCAGCAGCCCTGGGCCTAACTATGGCTACACCTTC; CDR3: CASSPGPNYGYTF